Listed below are T cell receptor beta chains from one sample, sequenced in a study of identical twins. TCRdb recomputed calls from the 5' RACE reads with MiXCR, one row per CDR3 protein. The sample contains about 450,000 distinct CDR3 sequences, less than 20% of which appear only once. What was sequenced was naive T cells sorted from blood. The receptors derive from a man aged 45-65 years in good health. Each CDR3 is given with its conserved first and last residue. Fields, in order: V gene, J gene, D gene, clone size, CDR3 protein, CDR3 DNA. A D gene is named only where the DNA matches it firmly. Clone size is shown for a subset of rows, as once, few, many or a class of expanded clone.

>TRBV18|TRBJ2-5|.|.
CASSPGRGGPETQYF
TGTGCCAGCTCACCGGGGCGGGGCGGGCCAGAGACCCAGTACTTC
>TRBV27|TRBJ2-7|TRBD2|once
CASRSFSGGSYEQYF
TGTGCCAGCAGATCTTTTAGCGGGGGATCCTACGAGCAGTACTTC
>TRBV11-2|TRBJ2-6|.|few
CASSSGRAAGANVLTF
TGTGCCAGCAGCTCCGGCAGGGCGGCTGGGGCCAACGTCCTGACTTTC
>TRBV4-3|TRBJ2-7|TRBD2|few
CASSQGAGASYEQYF
TGCGCCAGCAGCCAAGGGGCGGGAGCGTCCTACGAGCAGTACTTC
>TRBV4-1|TRBJ2-5|.|few
CASSQERPRRGGETQYF
TGCGCCAGCAGCCAAGAACGTCCCAGGAGAGGTGGAGAGACCCAGTACTTC
>TRBV21-1|TRBJ2-5|.|.
CASSVPPGQKKETQYF
TGTGCCAGCAGCGTACCACCGGGACAGAAAAAGGAGACCCAGTACTTC
>TRBV5-1|TRBJ2-6|.|many
CASSLRGRPSGANVLTF
TGCGCCAGCAGCTTGAGAGGTCGCCCCTCTGGGGCCAACGTCCTGACTTTC
>TRBV6-2/TRBV6-3|TRBJ1-5|.|.
CATDLWGGNQPQHF
TGTGCCACGGATCTCTGGGGAGGCAATCAGCCCCAGCATTTT
>TRBV15|TRBJ2-1|.|many
CATSKNRDRYNEQFF
TGTGCCACCAGCAAAAACCGGGACCGATACAATGAGCAGTTCTTC
>TRBV7-8|TRBJ2-7|.|many
CASSRPGAYEQYF
TGTGCCAGCAGCAGACCAGGGGCCTACGAGCAGTACTTC
>TRBV15|TRBJ2-3|.|many
CATSLGGSHTDTQYF
TGTGCCACCAGCCTCGGAGGGTCCCACACAGATACGCAGTATTTT
>TRBV29-1|TRBJ2-5|.|many
CSVAGANVERTQYF
TGCAGCGTTGCCGGGGCCAACGTAGAAAGGACCCAGTACTTC
>TRBV29-1|TRBJ2-3|TRBD2|many
CSVAGLAGATDTQYF
TGCAGCGTAGCGGGACTAGCGGGAGCCACAGATACGCAGTATTTT
>TRBV6-2/TRBV6-3|TRBJ2-3|.|few
CASSPVASERQDTQYF
TGTGCCAGCAGTCCGGTGGCTAGCGAACGTCAAGATACGCAGTATTTT
>TRBV20-1|TRBJ2-2|TRBD2|many
CSARASGRSTGELFF
TGCAGTGCTAGAGCTAGCGGGAGGTCCACCGGGGAGCTGTTTTTT
>TRBV2|TRBJ2-4|.|few
CASSEGSVNIQYF
TGTGCCAGCAGTGAGGGGTCCGTGAACATTCAGTACTTC
>TRBV12-3/TRBV12-4|TRBJ2-3|.|few
CASSPLAGIRTDTQYF
TGTGCCAGCAGTCCTCTGGCAGGGATTCGCACAGATACGCAGTATTTT
>TRBV18|TRBJ2-7|TRBD1|few
CASSPSGQASYEQYF
TGTGCCAGCTCACCATCGGGACAGGCCTCCTACGAGCAGTACTTC
>TRBV7-9|TRBJ1-1|TRBD1|.
CASSSLMTGPFF
TGTGCCAGCAGCTCCCTCATGACAGGGCCTTTCTTT
>TRBV6-5|TRBJ2-1|TRBD2|.
CASISGGAGYNEQFF
TGTGCCAGCATTAGCGGGGGGGCAGGATACAATGAGCAGTTCTTC
>TRBV12-3/TRBV12-4|TRBJ1-1|.|few
CASSPTPKGNTEAFF
TGTGCCAGCAGTCCAACCCCCAAAGGGAACACTGAAGCTTTCTTT
>TRBV5-1|TRBJ2-5|.|few
CASSFDSQETQYF
TGCGCCAGCAGCTTTGACTCACAAGAGACCCAGTACTTC
>TRBV6-1|TRBJ2-1|TRBD1|once
CASSKGRDRADNEQFF
TGTGCCAGCAGTAAGGGCCGAGACAGGGCTGACAATGAGCAGTTCTTC
>TRBV27|TRBJ2-7|.|.
CASSWSASFYEQYF
TGTGCCAGCAGTTGGTCTGCTAGTTTTTACGAGCAGTACTTC
>TRBV10-3|TRBJ2-1|.|few
CATAEGEGEQFF
TGTGCCACCGCTGAGGGAGAGGGGGAGCAGTTCTTC
>TRBV27|TRBJ1-5|.|.
CASSLTVGRGNQPQHF
TGTGCCAGCAGTTTAACTGTGGGCCGCGGCAATCAGCCCCAGCATTTT
>TRBV24-1|TRBJ1-1|.|.
CATSDSRTEAFF
TGTGCCACCAGTGACTCCCGGACTGAAGCTTTCTTT
>TRBV11-1|TRBJ2-7|TRBD2|.
CASSGWVAGVVGVVRYEQYF
TGTGCCAGCAGCGGTTGGGTAGCGGGAGTCGTTGGAGTTGTTCGCTACGAGCAGTACTTC
>TRBV5-1|TRBJ1-2|.|.
CASSLSSQGGYTF
TGCGCCAGCAGCTTATCGTCGCAGGGGGGCTACACCTTC
>TRBV5-1|TRBJ2-5|.|.
CASSLGRSETQYF
TGCGCCAGCAGCTTGGGTCGGTCGGAGACCCAGTACTTC
>TRBV3-1|TRBJ2-7|.|few
CASSPNDRLDAYEQYF
TGTGCCAGCAGCCCAAATGACAGGTTGGACGCCTACGAGCAGTACTTC
>TRBV20-1|TRBJ1-5|TRBD1|.
CSAKLGQGYQPQHF
TGCAGTGCTAAACTGGGACAGGGCTATCAGCCCCAGCATTTT
>TRBV20-1|TRBJ1-5|.|.
CSASTGSQPQHF
TGCAGTGCTAGTACAGGGAGTCAGCCCCAGCATTTT
>TRBV20-1|TRBJ2-7|TRBD2|few
CSASDLAGVSYEQYF
TGCAGTGCTAGCGACCTAGCGGGAGTCTCCTACGAGCAGTACTTC
>TRBV25-1|TRBJ1-1|.|.
CASSSLGIENTEAFF
TGTGCCAGCAGTTCCCTGGGCATTGAAAACACTGAAGCTTTCTTT
>TRBV20-1|TRBJ2-5|.|many
CSASDRTGETQYF
TGCAGTGCTAGCGACCGGACCGGGGAGACCCAGTACTTC
>TRBV12-3/TRBV12-4|TRBJ2-7|.|.
CASRPPKPGLLTYEQYF
TGTGCCAGCAGGCCTCCTAAACCGGGACTTTTAACCTACGAGCAGTACTTC
>TRBV4-3|TRBJ1-1|.|few
CASSLRGWDGTEAFF
TGCGCCAGCAGCCTCAGGGGCTGGGATGGCACTGAAGCTTTCTTT
>TRBV5-1|TRBJ1-1|TRBD1|.
CASSVDRGVAEAFF
TGCGCCAGCAGCGTGGACAGGGGGGTGGCTGAAGCTTTCTTT
>TRBV27|TRBJ2-5|TRBD2|few
CASSLTPSGSQETQYF
TGTGCCAGCAGTTTAACGCCTAGCGGGAGCCAAGAGACCCAGTACTTC
>TRBV10-3|TRBJ2-7|.|.
CAISDGKLASYEQYF
TGTGCCATCAGTGACGGGAAACTTGCCTCCTACGAGCAGTACTTC
>TRBV18|TRBJ1-1|.|.
CASSPPLLPEAFF
TGTGCCAGCTCACCACCGCTCCTCCCTGAAGCTTTCTTT
>TRBV20-1|TRBJ2-2|.|many
CSARDFRGSGELFF
TGCAGTGCTAGAGATTTCCGGGGCTCCGGGGAGCTGTTTTTT
>TRBV6-2/TRBV6-3|TRBJ2-7|TRBD1|.
CASNLRGDRVTYEQYF
TGTGCCAGCAACCTCCGGGGGGACAGGGTAACCTACGAGCAGTACTTC